This T cell receptor (beta chain) came from a study of T-cell reconstitution after alpha-beta-depleted transplantation in children (dated by TCRdb to between 2015 and 2016). Notes on the research overall: Using TCR repertoire profiling, the study quantitatively followed how T-cell immune reconstitution unfolded in children after TCRalphabeta/CD19-depleted allogeneic hematopoietic cell transplantation.

This clonotype was detected ten times or more. It lacks a known antigen. No base qualities exist here, and no much larger clone lies one base off it. The library relied on PCR. The run used an Illumina HiSeq 2500. TCR library preparation used molecular barcoding, with unique molecular identifiers applied to normalize quantification of the TCRbeta repertoire. The public reads were reanalyzed by TCRdb: fastp trimming at Q25, MiXCR alignment, in-frame beta chains only. Each CDR3 protein gets just one entry, which takes the most common genes and DNA from the rows behind it. This sample has around 270,000 distinct CDR3 sequences in its table, and around 7.1% of those were observed once. 9.1% of the sample lies in the top ten. The treatment or condition label, read with the paper, signifies: allogeneic hematopoietic cell transplantation with graft depleted of TCRalphabeta T cells and CD19 B cells. The children who served as transplant recipients had been given grafts of TCRalphabeta/CD19-depleted allogeneic hematopoietic cells.

The germline V gene provides CDR1 LGHNA and CDR2 YSLEER. V is trimmed back by 4 bases and J by 8 bases, and the junction contains 7 bases that no gene match accounts for. The CDR3 contains 14 residues, cysteine and phenylalanine counted. Only the CDR3 DNA is retained, 42 bases long and in frame from the first base. What the authors observed across the whole study: Over subsequent months, a decline in hyperexpanded clone frequencies was noted, and after one year, T-cell counts and TCRbeta diversity were mostly ascribed to newly produced T cells. In some patients, the high TCRbeta diversity seen at day 60 was put down to recipient T cells and intrathymic progenitors that had survived conditioning. The apparently early alphabetaT-cell count recovery about two months after transplant was reportedly dependent on only several hundred rapidly expanded clones derived from non-depleted graft cells.

The specimen was peripheral blood, collected 360 days after TCRalphabeta/CD19-depleted stem cell transplant. This chain joins TRBV4-3 to TRBJ2-1; 8 of the junction bases match TRBD1. This TCR came from a female patient between 2 and 15 years old who had a stem cell transplant for Fanconi anemia, so the T cells may come from the graft donor. The nucleotide sequence is given as TGCGCCAGCAGCCTCGACAGGGGAGGCGATGAGCAGTTCTTC. This translates into CASSLDRGGDEQFF.